These 19 T cell receptor beta chains were all obtained from the same sample, sequenced in a study of blood T cell repertoires in COVID-19. The method was immunoSEQ multiplex PCR; TCRdb's version includes in-frame clones alone and lacks a portion of them. The table records about 39,000 clones, 80% to 90% of them present only once. Input material: peripheral blood. The receptors come from a man aged 35-49 years with active COVID-19.

The chain has TRBV5-1 and TRBJ2-3, with D possibly matching TRBD1 (5 bases). Trimming pared 6 bases from V and 2 bases from J, leaving 13 bases between. The CDR3 covers 14 residues. In germline, CDR1 is SGHRS, CDR2 YFSETQ. CDR3 in amino acids: CASTQTEATDTQYF. The CDR3 DNA reads as TGCGCCAGCACCCAGACAGAAGCCACAGATACGCAGTATTTT.

The J gene is TRBJ2-7, the V gene TRBV29-1, with D maybe TRBD2 (5 bases). Trimming pared 2 bases from V and 0 bases from J, leaving 11 bases between. The germline gives CDR1 SQVTM, CDR2 ANQGSEA. CDR3 length: 14 residues. CDR3 in amino acids: CSVEIDYTSYEQYF. The CDR3 DNA reads TGCAGCGTTGAAATCGACTACACCTCCTACGAGCAGTACTTC.

This clone appeared once. The chain uses TRBV5-4 and TRBJ2-2, with 10 positions matching TRBD2. Unmatched junction bases numbered 4, after V lost 1 base and J lost 4 bases. The CDR3 consists of 16 residues. Germline CDR1 SGHNT, CDR2 YYREEE (reference sequence). The CDR3 DNA sequence: TGTGCCAGCAGCTTGCCGCTAGCGGGGGCCACCGGGGAGCTGTTTTTT. Translating it yields CASSLPLAGATGELFF.

This chain joins TRBV27 and TRBJ2-5; unclear D gene. The CDR3 is 11 amino acids. Germline V gene data show CDR1 as MNHEY and CDR2 as SMNVEV (reference sequence). Trimming pared 6 bases from V and 1 base from J, leaving 3 bases between. CDR3 in amino acids: CASSSQETQYF. CDR3 in DNA: TGTGCCAGCAGCAGCCAAGAGACCCAGTACTTC.

This clone has only one observation. The CDR3 region has the DNA TGCAGCGTTGAGGTTTACAGGGGGACCGGGGAGCTGTTTTTT. It is translated as CSVEVYRGTGELFF. The J gene is TRBJ2-2, the V gene TRBV29-1; 8 bases map to TRBD1. There are 14 residues in the CDR3. CDR1 and CDR2 from the germline V gene are SQVTM and ANQGSEA. V shed 3 bases, J shed 5 bases, and the junction held 5 bases outside the gene matches.

This rearrangement joins TRBV19 to TRBJ1-1, with D perhaps matching TRBD1 (6 bases). V dropped 1 base and J dropped 0 bases, with 15 bases sitting between them. Germline V gene data show CDR1 as LNHDA and CDR2 as SQIVND (reference sequence). This CDR3 spans 17 amino acids. Here the CDR3 reads CASSIGWDTHMNTEAFF. The CDR3 coding sequence is TGTGCCAGTAGTATAGGCTGGGACACCCACATGAACACTGAAGCTTTCTTT.

This chain joins TRBV5-1 and TRBJ1-5; D possibly corresponds to TRBD1 (5 bases). There are 14 residues in the CDR3. The V and J ends lost 4 bases and 0 bases respectively, with 8 bases between them. Germline V gene data show CDR1 as SGHRS and CDR2 as YFSETQ. DNA for the CDR3: TGCGCCAGCAGCCCCGACAGTAGCAATCAGCCCCAGCATTTT. This sequence encodes CASSPDSSNQPQHF.

The chain uses TRBV7-9 and TRBJ2-5; 14 bases align to TRBD2. Germline trimming cut 6 bases from V and 3 bases from J; bases unmatched to any gene: 9. CDR1 and CDR2 (germline): SEHNR, FQNEAQ (reference sequence). The CDR3 has 17 amino acids. CDR3 sequence (DNA): TGTGCCAGCAGTCGCGGGACTAGCGGGAGAGAGGAAGAGACCCAGTACTTC. Its protein product is CASSRGTSGREEETQYF.

The chain combines TRBV7-2 with TRBJ2-2; a weak D match, TRBD2 (5 bases). This CDR3 contains 17 residues. The V gene lost 6 bases and the J gene lost 0 bases, with 17 bases spanning the gap. Germline V CDR1 and CDR2: SGHTA, FQGNSA. CDR3 in DNA: TGTGCCAGCAGACGCTCTGGCGTAGCGTCGAACACCGGGGAGCTGTTTTTT. Translated: CASRRSGVASNTGELFF.

This clone was recorded only once. This chain uses TRBV19 with TRBJ1-6; a weak D match, TRBD1 (6 bases). This CDR3 comprises 14 residues. Per germline, CDR1 LNHDA and CDR2 SQIVND (reference sequence). V was trimmed by 2 bases and J by 9 bases, leaving 11 bases between them. This CDR3 is CASSIQGQISPLHF. The CDR3 nucleotides read TGTGCCAGTAGTATACAGGGACAAATTTCACCCCTCCACTTT.

The chain recombines TRBV6-2 or TRBV6-3 with TRBJ2-3; TRBD2 might be the D (6 bases). CDR1 is MNHEY, CDR2 SVGEGT, per germline. Trimming removed 2 bases from V and 2 bases from J, with 23 bases in between. CDR3 length: 19 residues. The CDR3 DNA is TGTGCCAGCAGTTACGGAGACTGGGGACTGGGCCAATACACAGATACGCAGTATTTT. Translated, it gives CASSYGDWGLGQYTDTQYF.

The chain carries TRBV4-1 and TRBJ1-1; 10 nucleotides align to TRBD1. The CDR3 is 15 residues long. The V segment lost 0 bases and the J segment 5 bases; nucleotides outside the gene matches: 3. Germline CDR1 reads MGHRA; CDR2 reads YSYEKL. The CDR3 protein is CASSQDGQGGTEAFF. The CDR3 DNA is TGCGCCAGCAGCCAAGACGGACAGGGGGGAACTGAAGCTTTCTTT.

V and J are TRBV19 and TRBJ2-7, with a weak D call TRBD1 (6 bases). Germline CDR1 reads LNHDA; CDR2 reads SQIVND (reference sequence). Trimming removed 1 base at V and 3 bases at J, with 13 bases between. The CDR3 totals 15 residues. The CDR3 loop is CASSIAPGTHYEQYF. The CDR3 bases are TGTGCCAGTAGTATAGCCCCCGGGACACACTACGAGCAGTACTTC. Full variable domain (missing parts from reference TRBV19 and TRBJ2-7): DGGITQSPKYLFRKEGQNVTLSCEQNLNHDAMYWYRQDPGQGLRLIYYSQIVNDFQKGDIAEGYSVSREKKESFPLTVTSAQKNPTAFYLCASSIAPGTHYEQYFGPGTRLTVT.

This chain uses TRBV30 with TRBJ2-7, with 12 bases lining up with TRBD1. With V trimmed by 0 bases and J by 11 bases, 11 bases remained unmatched. The CDR3 is 15 residues long. The V gene's germline CDR1 is GTSNPN and CDR2 SVGIG (reference sequence). CDR3 loop: CAWSVGGTGGGSEYF. The DNA of the CDR3 is TGTGCCTGGAGTGTAGGGGGGACAGGGGGCGGATCGGAGTACTTC. The full variable domain, its missing parts supplied by reference TRBV30 and TRBJ2-7, is SQTIHQWPATLVQPVGSPLSLECTVEGTSNPNLYWYRQAAGRGLQLLFYSVGIGQISSEVPQNLSASRPQDRQFILSSKKLLLSDSGFYLCAWSVGGTGGGSEYFGPGTRLTVT.

This clone came up once. The V call is TRBV4-2, the J call TRBJ1-5; D unclear. This CDR3 region has 16 residues. Trimming took off 0 bases at V and 1 base at J, with 10 bases between the two ends. The germline gives CDR1 LGHNA, CDR2 YNFKEQ. As DNA, the CDR3 is TGTGCCAGCAGCCAAGATTTTTCGGTAAGCAATCAGCCCCAGCATTTT. Translated: CASSQDFSVSNQPQHF.

The J gene is TRBJ1-2, the V gene TRBV2, with D possibly matching TRBD1 (5 bases). Germline loops: CDR1 SNHLY, CDR2 FYNNEI. CDR3 length: 13 residues. V lost 10 bases, J lost 4 bases, and 16 bases lay in between. CDR3 in amino acids: CATSRETVYGYTF. CDR3 nucleotides: TGTGCCACCTCCCGAGAGACAGTCTATGGCTACACCTTC.

V usage is TRBV29-1 and J usage is TRBJ2-7, with a tentative D call TRBD2 (6 bases). V dropped 7 bases and J dropped 7 bases, with 14 bases sitting between them. The germline CDR1 and CDR2 sequences are SQVTM and ANQGSEA. The CDR3 totals 11 residues. The CDR3: CSAPWAGEQYF. CDR3 bases: TGCAGCGCCCCCTGGGCGGGGGAGCAGTACTTC.

The chain is built from TRBV27 and TRBJ2-7, with a tentative D call TRBD2 (5 bases). Germline V gives CDR1 MNHEY, CDR2 SMNVEV (reference sequence). This CDR3 is 16 amino acids long. Trimming took off 2 bases at V and 0 bases at J, with 14 bases between the two ends. The CDR3 sequence: CASSLSLGDYSYEQYF. CDR3 sequence (DNA): TGTGCCAGCAGTTTAAGTTTAGGAGACTACTCCTACGAGCAGTACTTC.

The CDR3 protein is CASSLGLAETSTDTQYF. CDR3 DNA: TGTGCCAGCAGCTTAGGACTAGCGGAGACTAGCACAGATACGCAGTATTTT. The rearrangement uses TRBV11-2 and TRBJ2-3, with 9 nucleotides matching TRBD2. The CDR3 is 17 amino acids. V lost 1 base to trimming and J lost 0 bases; unmatched junction nucleotides: 5. CDR1 is SGHAT and CDR2 is FQNNGV in the germline V gene.